This T cell receptor beta chain was identified during a study of blood T cell repertoires in COVID-19. Study as a whole: The United States, Italy and Spain supplied acute and convalescent COVID-19 samples. In each case, the material was cDNA or gDNA derived from T cells, B-cell-depleted T cells, or PBMCs.

The length of the CDR3 is 12 residues. Trimming took 2 bases from V and 6 from J, leaving 7 bases between them. CDR1 and CDR2 (germline): LGHNA, YNFKEQ. In the study's own analysis: Using reference gene primer amplification, nucleated cell counts were estimated. Profiling relied on immunoSEQ multiplex PCR, and the TCRdb table lists in-frame clones only, not all of them. For V, J and clone size, that table is used; D and trimming come from the DNA. Of 220,000 or so clones in the sample, roughly 92% were seen once. The TCR originated in a man aged 60 to 75 with COVID-19, enrolled during active disease. This chain connects TRBV4-2 to TRBJ1-1, with D unresolved. The specimen was peripheral blood. The CDR3 nucleotides read TGTGCCAGCAGCCAACCGGCGGCTGAAGCTTTCTTT. This sequence encodes CASSQPAAEAFF.